One sample yielded the 4 T cell receptor beta chains listed below, sequenced in a study of CD8+ T cells in alopecia areata. RNA, once extracted, was reverse transcribed into cDNA for use as the sequencing template. This table comes from immunoSEQ multiplex PCR, and its TCRdb copy is limited to in-frame clones, with some not included. The table lists 13,000 to 15,000 clones, under 60% of them singletons. In alopecia areata patients, both lesional scalp punch biopsies and peripheral blood were collected. The material was skin, obtained at week 0. These receptors were obtained from a human donor with alopecia areata.

The chain combines TRBV27 with TRBJ2-3; perhaps TRBD1 as D (6 bases). V was pared by 4 bases and J by 8 bases, with 13 bases between. This CDR3 comprises 13 residues. Germline V gene sequence: CDR1 MNHEY, CDR2 SMNVEV (reference sequence). This CDR3 is CASSSTPQGTQYF. The CDR3 DNA reads as TGTGCCAGCAGTTCGACCCCACAGGGTACGCAGTATTTT.

The chain combines TRBV19 with TRBJ1-6; 8 bases line up with TRBD1. There are 17 residues in the CDR3. CDR1 and CDR2 from the germline V gene are LNHDA and SQIVND (reference sequence). Trimming at V came to 6 bases and at J to 5 bases, leaving 12 bases not matched to a gene. The chain's CDR3 is CASSLVRDRLNNSPLHF. The CDR3 bases are TGTGCCAGTAGCCTCGTGAGGGACAGGCTGAATAATTCACCCCTCCACTTT.

V gene TRBV29-1 combines with J gene TRBJ2-1; no clear D. The length of the CDR3 is 12 residues. Between the trimmed V and J ends, which lost 7 bases and 6 bases, there was a span of 13 bases. Germline V gene lookup returns CDR1 SQVTM and CDR2 ANQGSEA. The CDR3 DNA is TGCAGCGCTCGCCAAACCCTCAATGAGCAGTTCTTC. Protein product: CSARQTLNEQFF.

This clone was counted only a few times. This sequence joins TRBV4-1 and TRBJ1-1, with a possible D match to TRBD1 (6 bases). Germline V gene sequence: CDR1 MGHRA, CDR2 YSYEKL. The CDR3 is 19 residues long. V was pared by 0 bases and J by 3 bases, with 23 bases between. CDR3 in amino acids: CASSQDARGASFKDTEAFF. CDR3 coding DNA: TGCGCCAGCAGCCAAGACGCCAGGGGAGCGTCGTTTAAGGACACTGAAGCTTTCTTT.